Presented here are 31 T cell receptor beta chains from one specimen sequenced in a study of blood T cell repertoires in COVID-19. The protocol was immunoSEQ multiplex PCR, while the TCRdb copy is restricted to in-frame clones and leaves out a portion. The sample contains 100,000 to 150,000 clones, 85% to 90% of which appear only once. The sequenced sample consisted of peripheral blood. These receptors came from a human donor in a cohort sampled during active COVID-19.

The J gene is TRBJ2-1, the V gene TRBV28, with TRBD2 matching 9 bases. The germline gives CDR1 MDHEN, CDR2 SYDVKM. The CDR3 has 16 residues. J was trimmed by 0 bases and V by 4 bases; bases with no gene match: 4. CDR3 sequence: CASSSSGTSSYNEQFF. CDR3 DNA sequence: TGTGCCAGCAGTTCTAGCGGGACAAGCTCCTACAATGAGCAGTTCTTC.

The genes are TRBV18 and TRBJ2-2, with 7 nucleotides matching TRBD1. The germline gives CDR1 KGHSH, CDR2 LQKENI. The V segment lost 3 bases and the J segment 1 base; nucleotides outside the gene matches: 5. The CDR3 is made up of 16 amino acids. Here the CDR3 DNA reads TGTGCCAGCTCACCGAGAGCAGGGGGGAACACCGGGGAGCTGTTTTTT. This translates into CASSPRAGGNTGELFF.

This chain joins TRBV12-3 or TRBV12-4 and TRBJ2-1; possibly TRBD1 for D (6 bases). This CDR3 spans 13 amino acids. V shed 3 bases and J shed 3 bases, with 6 bases lying between them. CDR3 sequence reads: CASSLDSYNEQFF. As DNA, the CDR3 is TGTGCCAGCAGTTTGGACAGCTACAATGAGCAGTTCTTC.

The chain is built from TRBV4-2 and TRBJ1-1; D is uncertain. CDR3 length: 14 amino acids. Germline CDR1 reads LGHNA; CDR2 reads YNFKEQ. V dropped 4 bases and J dropped 2 bases, with 11 bases sitting between them. The CDR3 loop is CASSLREGNTEAFF. In nucleotides, the CDR3 is TGTGCCAGCAGCCTCCGGGAGGGTAACACTGAAGCTTTCTTT.

The chain joins TRBV5-6 to TRBJ2-4, with D perhaps TRBD2 (6 bases). In germline, CDR1 is SGHDT, CDR2 YYEEEE. The length of the CDR3 is 12 residues. V dropped 4 bases and J dropped 11 bases, with 13 bases sitting between them. In DNA, the CDR3 is TGTGCCAGCAGCCTGGCGGGATCTTTTCAGTACTTC. This encodes CASSLAGSFQYF.

J is TRBJ1-6 and V is TRBV2, with D possibly TRBD1 on 6 matching bases. Trimming shortened V by 1 base and J by 5 bases, and 12 bases separated the two germline ends. CDR3 length: 16 residues. CDR1 is SNHLY, CDR2 FYNNEI, per germline. The CDR3, as DNA: TGTGCCAGCAGTGAAGGCGGGGGGGCCAATAATTCACCCCTCCACTTT. It encodes CASSEGGGANNSPLHF.

This chain joins TRBV28 and TRBJ2-7, with TRBD1 identical over 7 bases. There are 13 residues in the CDR3. The V gene's germline CDR1 is MDHEN and CDR2 SYDVKM. Trimming took 4 bases from V and 9 from J; bases not matched to a gene: 9. CDR3 loop: CASSSIDRDRQYF. CDR3 bases: TGTGCCAGCAGTTCCATAGACAGGGACCGGCAGTACTTC.

The chain uses TRBV27 and TRBJ2-7; D is ambiguous. The CDR3 sequence is 13 residues long. Trimming took 1 base from V and 1 from J, leaving 5 bases between them. Germline V gene data show CDR1 as MNHEY and CDR2 as SMNVEV (reference sequence). DNA of the CDR3: TGTGCCAGCAGTTTATACCGGTCCTACGAGCAGTACTTC. Protein: CASSLYRSYEQYF.

The chain joins TRBV2 to TRBJ1-2; TRBD1 agrees at 10 bases. CDR1 and CDR2 (germline): SNHLY, FYNNEI. The CDR3 length is 14 residues. The junction had 7 bases not matched to a gene; V was cut back by 4 bases and J by 8 bases. DNA for the CDR3: TGTGCCAGCAGTGCTACGGACAGGGGGGGCGGCTACACCTTC. Its translation: CASSATDRGGGYTF. Using reference TRBV2 and TRBJ1-2 for the parts outside the CDR3, the full variable domain is EPEVTQTPSHQVTQMGQEVILRCVPISNHLYFYWYRQILGQKVEFLVSFYNNEISEKSEIFDDQFSVERPDGSNFTLKIRSTKLEDSAMYFCASSATDRGGGYTFGSGTRLTVV.

J is TRBJ2-1 and V is TRBV29-1, with D perhaps matching TRBD1 (5 bases). V was cut by 4 bases and J by 5 bases, with 15 bases left in between. Germline V gives CDR1 SQVTM, CDR2 ANQGSEA. The CDR3 totals 14 residues. CDR3 sequence reads: CSVVGQGKHNEQFF. The CDR3 region has the DNA TGCAGCGTTGTGGGTCAGGGTAAACACAATGAGCAGTTCTTC.

The gene calls are TRBV18 and TRBJ2-1; 8 bases fit TRBD2. There are 13 residues in the CDR3. V trimming: 7 bases; J trimming: 13 bases; junction bases outside the gene matches: 12. Germline CDR1 KGHSH, CDR2 LQKENI. This CDR3 reads CASCPGGAFEQFF. CDR3 nucleotides: TGTGCCAGCTGCCCCGGGGGGGCCTTTGAACAGTTCTTC.

The chain couples TRBV3-1 (or the pseudogene TRBV3-2) to TRBJ2-5; 13 nucleotides match TRBD2. Germline assignment: CDR1 LGHDT and CDR2 YNNKEL (reference sequence). The junction had 14 bases not matched to a gene; V was cut back by 2 bases and J by 5 bases. The CDR3 is 19 amino acids. CDR3 nucleotides: TGTGCCAGCAGCCAACGGCGACTAGCGGGGGGATATCTGGGGGAGACCCAGTACTTC. Protein: CASSQRRLAGGYLGETQYF.

This clone was recorded once. The V call is TRBV9, the J call TRBJ2-5; D is possibly TRBD2 (7 bases). Germline V gene sequence: CDR1 SGDLS, CDR2 YYNGEE. Trimming stripped 0 bases from V and 1 base from J, with 13 bases between. This CDR3 spans 16 amino acids. The CDR3 loop reads CASSVGGGDFQETQYF. The CDR3 coding sequence is TGTGCCAGCAGCGTAGGAGGGGGGGACTTCCAAGAGACCCAGTACTTC.

This sequence joins TRBV6-1 and TRBJ1-1, with TRBD1 matching 7 bases. V shed 1 base, J shed 5 bases, and the junction held 10 bases outside the gene matches. The CDR3 runs 16 residues. Germline assignment: CDR1 MNHNS and CDR2 SASEGT. The CDR3 here is CASSEDWRGPGTEAFF. CDR3 sequence (DNA): TGTGCCAGCAGTGAAGATTGGAGGGGGCCGGGTACTGAAGCTTTCTTT.

The chain recombines TRBV5-5 with TRBJ2-1, with 8 bases aligning to TRBD2. The germline V gene has CDR1 SGHKS and CDR2 YYEKEE (reference sequence). The length of the CDR3 is 15 residues. Trimming at V came to 4 bases and at J to 4 bases, leaving 7 bases not matched to a gene. This CDR3 reads CASSLLGGGYNEQFF. The CDR3 nucleotides are TGTGCCAGCAGCCTTCTCGGCGGGGGGTACAATGAGCAGTTCTTC.

This rearrangement joins TRBV2 to TRBJ2-2, with 7 nucleotides matching TRBD2. J lost 2 bases, V lost 2 bases, and 2 bases had no gene match. This CDR3 has 15 residues. Germline CDR1 is SNHLY and CDR2 is FYNNEI. CDR3 residues: CASSEKRENTGELFF. CDR3 nucleotide sequence: TGTGCCAGCAGTGAAAAGCGGGAAAACACCGGGGAGCTGTTTTTT.

This clone was seen a single time. V gene TRBV5-1 combines with J gene TRBJ2-5; tentatively, D is TRBD1 (5 bases). V was clipped by 3 bases and J by 4 bases, with 16 bases between them. This CDR3 region has 15 residues. CDR1 is SGHRS, CDR2 YFSETQ, per germline. The CDR3: CASSSDSVGPETQYF. The CDR3 DNA reads as TGCGCCAGCAGCTCTGACAGCGTTGGTCCAGAGACCCAGTACTTC.

The chain has TRBV28 and TRBJ2-1; TRBD2 aligns across 9 bases. J was trimmed by 3 bases and V by 3 bases; bases with no gene match: 12. This CDR3 contains 18 residues. Germline CDR1 MDHEN, CDR2 SYDVKM. The chain's CDR3 is CASSFRGLLAGIYNEQFF. The CDR3 nucleotides are TGTGCCAGCAGTTTCCGCGGGTTGCTAGCGGGGATCTACAATGAGCAGTTCTTC.

This clone was recorded only once. The genes are TRBV29-1 and TRBJ2-7; 9 nucleotides agree with TRBD1. This CDR3 has 13 residues. Per germline, CDR1 SQVTM and CDR2 ANQGSEA. The ends lost 6 bases at V and 6 bases at J; junction bases unmatched: 9. CDR3 loop: CSVLDRGSFEQYF. The CDR3 nucleotides read TGCAGCGTCCTGGACAGGGGCAGTTTCGAGCAGTACTTC.

The chain is built from TRBV2 and TRBJ2-3; weak D call: TRBD2 (5 bases). The V and J ends lost 6 bases and 3 bases respectively, with 7 bases between them. Germline assignment: CDR1 SNHLY and CDR2 FYNNEI. The CDR3 runs to 12 residues. DNA for the CDR3: TGTGCCAGCAGGGACTTAACAGATACGCAGTATTTT. Residues: CASRDLTDTQYF.

The chain is built from TRBV11-2 and TRBJ2-7; 9 nucleotides align to TRBD2. The CDR3 covers 16 residues. The V gene end was trimmed by 5 bases and the J gene end by 2 bases; junction bases not matched to a gene: 10. Looked up from germline, CDR1 is SGHAT and CDR2 is FQNNGV. CDR3 nucleotide sequence: TGTGCCAGCAGCCCAGGGTGGCTAGCGGGAACCTACGAGCAGTACTTC. This encodes CASSPGWLAGTYEQYF.

In its sample, this clone was seen a few times. The rearrangement uses TRBV7-2 and TRBJ1-1; TRBD1 matches 8 bases. Trimming cost V 5 bases and J 6 bases; bases outside gene matches: 11. The V gene's germline CDR1 is SGHTA and CDR2 FQGNSA. There are 15 residues in the CDR3. CDR3 DNA: TGTGCCAGCAGCACGCACGGACAGGGTCGGGCTGAAGCTTTCTTT. Its translation is CASSTHGQGRAEAFF.

V gene TRBV12-3 or TRBV12-4 combines with J gene TRBJ1-4; no definite D call. CDR3 length: 12 amino acids. The V and J ends lost 6 bases and 8 bases respectively, with 10 bases between them. CDR3 loop: CASSLWQEKLFF. The CDR3 DNA follows: TGTGCCAGCAGCCTCTGGCAGGAAAAACTGTTTTTT.

The rearrangement joins TRBV2 to TRBJ2-3; TRBD2 aligns across 7 bases. Germline CDR1 SNHLY, CDR2 FYNNEI. V shed 6 bases, J shed 0 bases, and the junction held 15 bases outside the gene matches. The CDR3 has 18 residues. CDR3 nucleotide sequence: TGTGCCAGCAGGGGTTTCCCCCGGGAGGCCTCTAGCACAGATACGCAGTATTTT. It specifies CASRGFPREASSTDTQYF.

About this clone itself: This sample includes further DNA sequences coding for the same CDR3. V and J are TRBV28 and TRBJ2-1, with D tentatively TRBD1 (7 bases). With 10 bases removed from V and 7 bases from J, the gap between germline ends came to 8 bases. The V gene's germline CDR1 is MDHEN and CDR2 SYDVKM. This CDR3 comprises 10 residues. The CDR3 loop is CATGGNEQFF. In DNA form, the CDR3 reads TGTGCCACAGGGGGGAATGAGCAGTTCTTC.

The chain employs TRBV10-3 and TRBJ2-7; possible D gene TRBD2, 5 bases. This CDR3 is built from 13 residues. Trimming left V 3 bases short and J 6 bases short, with 12 bases between. Germline CDR1 reads ENHRY; CDR2 reads SYGVKD. Here the CDR3 reads CAISDHRESEQYF. As DNA, the CDR3 is TGTGCCATCAGTGATCATAGGGAGAGCGAGCAGTACTTC.

The chain carries TRBV7-2 and TRBJ2-3; the D gene is possibly TRBD1 (5 bases). Germline CDR1 SGHTA, CDR2 FQGNSA. Trimming shortened V by 8 bases and J by 3 bases, and 12 bases separated the two germline ends. The CDR3 runs 13 residues. The DNA of the CDR3 is TGTGCCAGCTCTGGGGCCTGGACAGATACGCAGTATTTT. Its protein is CASSGAWTDTQYF.

The CDR3 region has the DNA TGTGCCATCAGTGCCGACAGGGTGGGACAGCCCCAGCATTTT. Translated, it gives CAISADRVGQPQHF. The J gene is TRBJ1-5, the V gene TRBV10-3; 7 bases match TRBD1. Germline loops: CDR1 ENHRY, CDR2 SYGVKD. The V gene end was trimmed by 4 bases and the J gene end by 7 bases; junction bases not matched to a gene: 7. The CDR3 is 14 amino acids.

This clone turned up a few times. This chain connects TRBV28 to TRBJ2-5, with 8 bases lining up with TRBD2. This CDR3 has 15 residues. Per germline, CDR1 MDHEN and CDR2 SYDVKM. Trimming at V came to 3 bases and at J to 4 bases, leaving 7 bases not matched to a gene. In DNA form, the CDR3 reads TGTGCCAGCAGTTTCCAGGGACTAGACCGAGAGACCCAGTACTTC. It codes for CASSFQGLDRETQYF.

V gene TRBV9 combines with J gene TRBJ2-5; 8 positions match TRBD1. Germline V gives CDR1 SGDLS, CDR2 YYNGEE. J lost 1 base, V lost 6 bases, and 8 bases had no gene match. The CDR3 sequence is 15 residues long. The CDR3 sequence: CASTQGAGLQETQYF. The CDR3 DNA reads as TGTGCCAGCACCCAGGGGGCGGGCCTCCAAGAGACCCAGTACTTC. The full variable domain, its missing parts supplied by reference TRBV9 and TRBJ2-5, is DSGVTQTPKHLITATGQRVTLRCSPRSGDLSVYWYQQSLDQGLQFLIQYYNGEERAKGNILERFSAQQFPDLHSELNLSSLELGDSALYFCASTQGAGLQETQYFGPGTRLLVL.

The chain uses TRBV6-6 and TRBJ2-1; D uncertain. CDR3 length: 13 amino acids. With 8 bases removed from V and 0 bases from J, the gap between germline ends came to 8 bases. The germline V gene encodes CDR1 MNHNY and CDR2 SVGAGI (reference sequence). The CDR3 bases are TGTGCCAGCTTGGCTAGCTCCTACAATGAGCAGTTCTTC. This translates into CASLASSYNEQFF.